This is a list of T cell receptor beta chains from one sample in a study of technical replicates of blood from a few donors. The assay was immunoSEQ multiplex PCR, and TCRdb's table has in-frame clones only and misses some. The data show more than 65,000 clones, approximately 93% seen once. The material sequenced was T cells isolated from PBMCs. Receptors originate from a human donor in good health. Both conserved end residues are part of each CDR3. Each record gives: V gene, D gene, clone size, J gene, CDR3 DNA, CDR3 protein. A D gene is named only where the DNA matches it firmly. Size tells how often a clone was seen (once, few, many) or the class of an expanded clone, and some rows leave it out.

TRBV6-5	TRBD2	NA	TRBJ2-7	TGTGCCAGCAGTAGAACTTCCGGGACTAGTGATAAGCAGTACTTC	CASSRTSGTSDKQYF
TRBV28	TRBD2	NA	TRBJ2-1	TGTGCCAGCAGTTTATCTCGTTTGGGACTAGGTACTGAGCAGTTCTTC	CASSLSRLGLGTEQFF
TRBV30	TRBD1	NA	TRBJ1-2	TGTGCCTGGATCGTACAGGGGGCGACCGGCTACACCTTC	CAWIVQGATGYTF
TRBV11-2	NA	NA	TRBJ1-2	TGTGCCAGCAGCTTTTCAGGGTTGGGCTACACCTTC	CASSFSGLGYTF
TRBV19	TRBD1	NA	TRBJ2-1	TGTGCCAGTAATAGACAGGGGGCTTATGAGCAGTTCTTC	CASNRQGAYEQFF
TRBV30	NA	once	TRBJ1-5	TGTGCCTGGAGTGTAAAGAGGGATAGCAATCAGCCCCAGCATTTT	CAWSVKRDSNQPQHF
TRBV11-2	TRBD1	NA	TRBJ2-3	TGTGCCAGCAGGCACCGGGACAGGGATCCAGATACGCAGTATTTT	CASRHRDRDPDTQYF
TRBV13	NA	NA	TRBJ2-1	TGTGCCAGCAGCCGTTCAGGAGGACTGTCTTACAATGAGCAGTTCTTC	CASSRSGGLSYNEQFF
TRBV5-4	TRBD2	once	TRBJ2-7	TGTGCCAGCAGCTTGGCTAGCGGGAGAATAGACGAGCAGTACTTC	CASSLASGRIDEQYF
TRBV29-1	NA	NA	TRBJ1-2	TGCAGCGCTGGGACACTTAACTATGGCTACACCTTC	CSAGTLNYGYTF
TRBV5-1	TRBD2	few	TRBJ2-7	TGCGCCAGCAGCTTGGGACCTAGCGGGAGGTCCTACGAGCAGTACTTC	CASSLGPSGRSYEQYF
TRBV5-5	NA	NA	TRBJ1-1	TGTGCCAGCAGCCGGAGCACCGGCGGGGAAGCTTTCTTT	CASSRSTGGEAFF
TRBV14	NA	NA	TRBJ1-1	TGTGCCAGCACACAGGGGAACACTGAAGCTTTCTTT	CASTQGNTEAFF
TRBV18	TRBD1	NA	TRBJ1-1	TGTGCCAGCTCACCCGGACAGGGGTACACTGAAGCTTTCTTT	CASSPGQGYTEAFF
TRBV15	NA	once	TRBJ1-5	TGTGCCACCAGCAGAGACCTAAGCGATCAGCCCCAGCATTTT	CATSRDLSDQPQHF
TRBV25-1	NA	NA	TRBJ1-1	TGTGCCACCAAAGACAGATCCTCGGGAGCTTTCTTT	CATKDRSSGAFF
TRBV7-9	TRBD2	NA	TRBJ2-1	TGTGCCAGCAGCACTGGACTAGCGGGAGTAAATGAGCAGTTCTTC	CASSTGLAGVNEQFF
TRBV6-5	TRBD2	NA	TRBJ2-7	TGTGCCGCCGGGCAAGCGGGACCCTCCTACGAGCAGTACTTC	CAAGQAGPSYEQYF
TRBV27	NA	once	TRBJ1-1	TGTGCCAGCAGTCGGACAGCGACCACTGAAGCTTTCTTT	CASSRTATTEAFF
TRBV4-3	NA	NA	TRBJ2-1	TGCGCCAGCAGCCGTGAGGGGGGGTCCGATGAGCAGTTCTTC	CASSREGGSDEQFF
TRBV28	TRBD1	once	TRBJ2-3	TGTGCCAGCAGGGAACAGGGGAGTACAGATACGCAGTATTTT	CASREQGSTDTQYF
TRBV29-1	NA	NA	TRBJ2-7	TGCAGCGTTGAAGATGACCGCAGCTCACTATACGAGCAGTACTTC	CSVEDDRSSLYEQYF
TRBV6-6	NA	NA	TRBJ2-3	TGTGCCACTGCGGACGGACGGCGGGCAGATACGCAGTATTTT	CATADGRRADTQYF
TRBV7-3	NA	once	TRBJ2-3	TGTGCCAGCAGCGTACAGGGTACAGATACGCAGTATTTT	CASSVQGTDTQYF
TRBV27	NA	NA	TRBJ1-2	TGTGCCAGCAGTGCCCTAGGGGTGGGCAACTATGGCTACACCTTC	CASSALGVGNYGYTF